The following is a T cell receptor beta chain sequence with its context. As handled by the study authors: The assay estimated nucleated cells by amplifying reference gene primers. Generated by immunoSEQ multiplex PCR, the TCRdb table keeps only in-frame clones and is missing some. Clone size and the V and J calls come from that table; the DNA yielded D and trimming. The sample has a few hundred thousand clones, nearly 90% seen once. V was pared by 4 bases and J by 6 bases, with 13 bases between. Germline V lookup: CDR1 LGHDT, CDR2 YNNKEL (reference sequence). The CDR3 consists of 14 residues. Across over 20 US areas, participants ranged in age from about 18 to 100 years. Cohort placement rested on clinical history that participants reported themselves. This record belongs to a study of blood T cell repertoires in COVID-19. The overall study: Specimens from acute and convalescent COVID-19 originated in the United States, Italy and Spain.

Sequenced: PBMCs or T cells enriched from blood (not recorded which). This receptor was identified in a woman in her 30s who had recovered from COVID-19. The chain has TRBV3-1 (or the pseudogene TRBV3-2) and TRBJ1-5; D is unclear. The DNA for the CDR3 is TGTGCCAGCAGCCCTGACACCCGGGGTCAGCCCCAGCATTTT. Translating gives CASSPDTRGQPQHF.